The clone carrying this T cell receptor beta chain appeared once. What it binds is not known. CD45RO negativity and positive selection for CCR7 defined naive CD8 cells, a population that excluded terminally differentiated effector memory CD45RA+ cells. TCRdb keeps only in-frame clones here, not all; method: immunoSEQ multiplex PCR. The repertoire has some 740,000 clones, approximately 92% of them found once; the top ten carry more than 20%. This entry comes from a study of shared clonotypes between healthy human individuals. V lost 6 bases to trimming and J lost 4 bases, with 18 bases between them. CDR1 is MDHEN, CDR2 SYDVKM, per germline. This CDR3 has 15 residues. Study results and caveats: Estimated clonotype richness was generally higher in naive than memory subsets. Against clonotypes common to all four donors, non-shared ones had lower generation probabilities.

The J gene is TRBJ1-1, the V gene TRBV28; D perhaps matches TRBD1 (6 bases). Sequencing was done on a sample of naive CD8+ T cells sorted from blood. The TCR was taken from a man aged 25-45 years in good health. In DNA form, the CDR3 reads TGTGCCAGCAGCAGTCTACAGGGAGGGGTCACTGAAGCTTTCTTT. Translated, it gives CASSSLQGGVTEAFF.